The 14 T cell receptor beta chains given below trace back to one sample, sequenced in a study of cytomegalovirus exposure and HLA in healthy donors. Vbeta (60) and Jbeta (13) primers were used in the PCR. Measured with immunoSEQ multiplex PCR; TCRdb has only the in-frame clones, and not every one. This sample has tens of thousands of clones, with about 84% found just once. Sequencing input: PBMCs. The receptors stem from a male donor in good health and CMV-seronegative.

The chain employs TRBV5-4 and TRBJ2-2; 12 bases agree with TRBD2. From germline, CDR1 is SGHNT and CDR2 YYREEE (reference sequence). Trimming removed 6 bases from V and 4 bases from J; junction bases left unmatched: 1. This CDR3 contains 14 residues. The chain's CDR3 is CASTGLAGTGELFF. In DNA, the CDR3 is TGTGCCAGCACGGGACTAGCGGGCACCGGGGAGCTGTTTTTT.

The rearrangement joins TRBV6-5 to TRBJ1-2, with TRBD1 identical over 8 bases. Looked up from germline, CDR1 is MNHEY and CDR2 is SVGAGI. V was clipped by 2 bases and J by 4 bases; unmatched bases: 3. CDR3 size: 14 residues. This CDR3 is CASSYIGQGYGYTF. CDR3 nucleotides: TGTGCCAGCAGTTACATCGGACAGGGCTATGGCTACACCTTC.

The CDR3 here is CASSDDSGTEAFF. CDR3 DNA sequence: TGTGCCAGCAGTGACGACAGCGGGACTGAAGCTTTCTTT. The chain carries TRBV6-4 and TRBJ1-1; weak D call: TRBD1 (5 bases). This CDR3 has 13 residues. Trimming stripped 2 bases from V and 5 bases from J, with 9 bases between. CDR1 and CDR2 from the germline V gene are MRHNA and SNTAGT.

To note about this clone: At one boundary the junction diverges from the germline segment, which might be a read error. V and J are TRBV7-7 and TRBJ1-6; possible D gene TRBD1, 5 bases. The CDR3 has 13 amino acids. Germline V lookup: CDR1 SSHAT, CDR2 FNYEAQ (reference sequence). CDR3 coding DNA: TGTGCTAGCAGCGCAGGGTTCAATTCACCCCTCCACTTT. Protein product: CASSAGFNSPLHF.

This chain uses TRBV7-2 with TRBJ1-1; tentatively, D is TRBD1 (5 bases). Trimming left V 6 bases short and J 5 bases short, with 19 bases between. The CDR3 is 15 residues long. In germline, CDR1 is SGHTA, CDR2 FQGNSA. The CDR3 is CASREPGAGRTEAFF. The CDR3 bases are TGTGCCAGCAGGGAACCCGGGGCCGGGAGGACTGAAGCTTTCTTT. Complete variable domain (other parts from reference TRBV7-2 and TRBJ1-1): GAGVSQSPSNKVTEKGKDVELRCDPISGHTALYWYRQSLGQGLEFLIYFQGNSAPDKSGLPSDRFSAERTGGSVSTLTIQRTQQEDSAVYLCASREPGAGRTEAFFGQGTRLTVV.

The chain has TRBV5-6 and TRBJ2-3, with TRBD1 matching 9 bases. V was pared by 4 bases and J by 1 base, with 7 bases of the junction left unmatched. The V gene's germline CDR1 is SGHDT and CDR2 YYEEEE. The CDR3 runs 16 residues. This chain's CDR3 is CASSQPTGGGTDTQYF. The CDR3 coding sequence is TGTGCCAGCAGCCAGCCGACAGGGGGGGGCACAGATACGCAGTATTTT.

The rearrangement joins TRBV5-4 to TRBJ1-3; 8 nucleotides agree with TRBD1. V lost 4 bases to trimming and J lost 1 base; unmatched junction nucleotides: 7. The CDR3 has 16 residues. The germline V gene has CDR1 SGHNT and CDR2 YYREEE (reference sequence). The CDR3 DNA reads TGTGCCAGCAGCCGCGAGACAGGGGTTTCTGGAAACACCATATATTTT. Protein sequence: CASSRETGVSGNTIYF.

The chain joins TRBV5-6 to TRBJ1-6; 8 nucleotides line up with TRBD1. The CDR3 runs 15 residues. J was trimmed by 5 bases and V by 4 bases; bases with no gene match: 5. Looked up from germline, CDR1 is SGHDT and CDR2 is YYEEEE. The CDR3 sequence: CASSTLDRDNSPLHF. In DNA, the CDR3 is TGTGCCAGCAGCACCCTGGACAGGGATAATTCACCCCTCCACTTT.

V and J are TRBV30 and TRBJ2-1, with a tentative D call TRBD2 (6 bases). Germline lookup yields CDR1 GTSNPN and CDR2 SVGIG (reference sequence). This CDR3 has 14 residues. Trimming cost V 4 bases and J 6 bases, with 16 bases left between them. The CDR3 here is CAWMTSFSSNEQFF. For the CDR3, the DNA is TGTGCCTGGATGACTAGTTTCTCATCCAATGAGCAGTTCTTC.

This sequence joins TRBV7-9 and TRBJ2-1; 12 bases fit TRBD2. J lost 5 bases, V lost 5 bases, and 4 bases had no gene match. The germline CDR1 and CDR2 sequences are SEHNR and FQNEAQ (reference sequence). The CDR3 sequence is 15 residues long. The CDR3 bases are TGTGCCAGCAGCATACTAGCGGGGGGAAACAATGAGCAGTTCTTC. It specifies CASSILAGGNNEQFF.

This chain joins TRBV4-3 and TRBJ2-6; perhaps TRBD1 as D (5 bases). This CDR3 has 16 amino acids. CDR1 and CDR2 (germline): LGHNA, YSLEER. V was clipped by 4 bases and J by 2 bases, with 12 bases between them. This CDR3 reads CASSPSQGTGANVLTF. CDR3 in DNA: TGCGCCAGCAGCCCCTCCCAGGGTACTGGGGCCAACGTCCTGACTTTC.

The rearrangement uses TRBV4-3 and TRBJ2-1; possibly TRBD1 for D (6 bases). V was cut by 4 bases and J by 1 base, with 17 bases left in between. Germline CDR1 reads LGHNA; CDR2 reads YSLEER. The CDR3 is 17 residues long. The CDR3 reads CASSRLRDTSSYNEQFF. Here the CDR3 DNA reads TGCGCCAGCAGCCGGCTCCGGGACACCTCATCCTACAATGAGCAGTTCTTC.

This chain connects TRBV6-6 to TRBJ1-1; possible D gene TRBD1, 5 bases. This CDR3 has 14 amino acids. Germline V gene data show CDR1 as MNHNY and CDR2 as SVGAGI (reference sequence). V lost 7 bases, J lost 6 bases, and 18 bases lay in between. This CDR3 is CASINIGGSAEAFF. The CDR3 coding sequence is TGTGCCAGCATCAATATCGGGGGATCTGCTGAAGCTTTCTTT.

The CDR3 sequence is CASSLTGNTEAFF. In nucleotides, the CDR3 is TGTGCCAGCTCGTTAACAGGGAACACTGAAGCTTTCTTT. The chain joins TRBV18 to TRBJ1-1; D may be TRBD1 (5 bases). The CDR3 extends over 13 amino acids. Trimming left V 6 bases short and J 1 base short, with 9 bases between. Germline values: CDR1 KGHSH, CDR2 LQKENI.